What follows are 27 T cell receptor beta chains derived from one specimen sequenced in a study of immune heterogeneity within non-small cell lung tumors. TCR beta CDR3 was amplified by multiplex PCR using 32 V and 13 J primers. TCRdb re-called the multiplex PCR reads through MiXCR, storing one row per CDR3 protein. This table holds over 14,000 distinct CDR3 sequences, approximately 30% found once. Bulk tumor gDNA, roughly 600 ng per sample, served as the TCR template. Biopsies, several per primary tumor and spaced far apart, were collected during surgery. The study cohort was described as untreated, and its members had newly diagnosed non-small cell lung cancer. They went on to have curative surgery. Sequenced input: lung tumor tissue. Receptors were obtained from a woman between 50 and 59 years old with non-small cell lung cancer.

This clonotype was detected many times. The CDR3: CASSYGTGFIFTEAFF. CDR3 nucleotide sequence: TGTGCCAGCAGTTACGGGACAGGGTTTATTTTCACTGAAGCTTTCTTT. The V and J genes are TRBV6-5 and TRBJ1-1, with 9 nucleotides matching TRBD1. CDR1 and CDR2 from the germline V gene are MNHEY and SVGAGI. Germline trimming cut 2 bases from V and 4 bases from J; bases unmatched to any gene: 8. This CDR3 region has 16 residues.

This chain links TRBV24-1 with TRBJ2-2; D might be TRBD1 (5 bases). Germline CDR1 and CDR2: KGHDR and SFDVKD. V was trimmed by 8 bases and J by 4 bases, leaving 10 bases between them. This CDR3 has 13 amino acids. The CDR3 DNA sequence: TGTGCCACCAATCGTGGGGCCACCGGGGAGCTGTTTTTT. As protein: CATNRGATGELFF.

The chain links TRBV11-2 to TRBJ2-7; weak D call: TRBD2 (7 bases). The germline gives CDR1 SGHAT, CDR2 FQNNGV. The CDR3 extends over 14 amino acids. The V end was cut by 5 bases, the J end by 6 bases, with 17 bases between. The CDR3 here is CASSAIRGGGEQYF. The CDR3 nucleotides are TGTGCCAGCAGCGCGATCAGGGGCGGGGGCGAGCAGTACTTC.

Remarks on this clonotype: In this CDR3 the conserved last residue, phenylalanine or tryptophan, is missing, so a read error is likely. It is unclear where the CDR3 begins or ends on the DNA, so no DNA is shown, and the CDR3 is as TCRdb lists it. J is TRBJ2-3 and V is TRBV28; TRBD2 was called by the table and not checked on the DNA. The CDR3 totals 16 residues, both ends included. The germline CDR1 and CDR2 sequences are MDHEN and SYDVKM. The CDR3 spells CASSYGAGGREQYFGP.

The gene calls are TRBV15 and TRBJ2-1, with D unclear. This CDR3 region has 11 residues. CDR1 and CDR2 from the germline V gene are LNHNV and YYDKDF (reference sequence). With 5 bases removed from V and 8 bases from J, the gap between germline ends came to 7 bases. CDR3 DNA sequence: TGTGCCACCAGCGTAGAGGATGAGCAGTTCTTC. Encoded protein: CATSVEDEQFF.

J is TRBJ2-5 and V is TRBV18, with TRBD2 as a possible D gene (5 bases). The CDR3 is 12 amino acids. Germline CDR1 and CDR2: KGHSH and LQKENI. Trimming shortened V by 5 bases and J by 5 bases, and 9 bases separated the two germline ends. CDR3 residues: CASSWTEETQYF. The DNA for the CDR3 is TGTGCCAGCTCATGGACTGAGGAGACCCAGTACTTC.

A remark on this clonotype: One end of the junction is discordant with germline, which a read error may explain. V and J are TRBV27 and TRBJ2-1, with TRBD1 matching over 8 bases. The germline gives CDR1 MNHEY, CDR2 SMNVEV (reference sequence). The CDR3 sequence is 13 residues long. CDR3 loop: CASRTGAVNEHFF. As DNA, the CDR3 is TGTGCCAGCAGGACAGGGGCGGTCAATGAGCATTTCTTC.

This clonotype is judged medium-sized. This chain uses TRBV15 with TRBJ2-7; 11 nucleotides align to TRBD1. CDR1 and CDR2 from the germline V gene are LNHNV and YYDKDF (reference sequence). The CDR3 spans 16 residues. With V trimmed by 5 bases and J by 7 bases, 13 bases remained unmatched. The DNA of the CDR3 is TGTGCCACCAGCGGCTACCTCGGACAGGGGGCTGATGAGCAGTACTTC. Its protein is CATSGYLGQGADEQYF. The full variable domain, rest sourced from reference TRBV15 and TRBJ2-7, is DAMVIQNPRYQVTQFGKPVTLSCSQTLNHNVMYWYQQKSSQAPKLLFHYYDKDFNNEADTPDNFQSRRPNTSFCFLDIRSPGLGDTAMYLCATSGYLGQGADEQYFGPGTRLTVT.

In this sample, this clonotype turned up once. This chain connects TRBV12-3 or TRBV12-4 to TRBJ2-7; 10 bases fit TRBD1. The V segment lost 5 bases and the J segment 3 bases; nucleotides outside the gene matches: 4. The length of the CDR3 is 14 residues. The CDR3 coding sequence is TGTGCCAGCAGTATCCGGGACAGGGGCTACGAGCAGTACTTC. Protein: CASSIRDRGYEQYF.

This clonotype is medium-sized. The chain combines TRBV5-1 with TRBJ1-2; TRBD1 might be the D (5 bases). This CDR3 has 15 residues. Germline V gene sequence: CDR1 SGHRS, CDR2 YFSETQ. With 4 bases removed from V and 8 bases from J, the gap between germline ends came to 21 bases. This CDR3 reads CASSDRYEDRRGYTF. CDR3 in DNA: TGCGCCAGCAGCGACAGATATGAGGACCGTCGAGGCTACACCTTC.

A few counts support this clonotype. The gene calls are TRBV12-3 or TRBV12-4 and TRBJ1-3; no clear D. The CDR3 runs to 13 residues. The germline V and J ends were trimmed by 6 bases and 4 bases, with 10 bases remaining between them. The CDR3 region is CASSPGEGNTIYF. The CDR3 DNA is TGTGCCAGCAGCCCCGGGGAAGGAAACACCATATATTTT.

The CDR3 nucleotides are TGTGCCAGCAGCCAAAGCAGGATGGCGGGGGGCCCGATGACCCAGTACTTC. Protein product: CASSQSRMAGGPMTQYF. The chain is built from TRBV3-1 and TRBJ2-5, with 8 bases fitting TRBD2. The germline V gene has CDR1 LGHDT and CDR2 YNNKEL (reference sequence). The V gene end was trimmed by 2 bases and the J gene end by 7 bases; junction bases not matched to a gene: 15. This CDR3 has 17 residues.

CDR3 in amino acids: CASSAPGLAGGYTQYF. The CDR3 DNA follows: TGTGCCAGCAGTGCTCCGGGACTAGCGGGAGGATATACGCAGTATTTT. The rearrangement joins TRBV6-1 to TRBJ2-3, with 15 bases matching TRBD2. Germline V lookup: CDR1 MNHNS, CDR2 SASEGT. J gave up 7 bases and V 4 bases, and 6 bases lay outside the gene matches. The CDR3 covers 16 residues.

This clonotype occurred many times. The CDR3 sequence is CATSRGGTGESPLHF. The CDR3, as DNA: TGTGCCACCAGCAGAGGCGGGACAGGGGAGTCACCCCTCCACTTT. This chain connects TRBV15 to TRBJ1-6; the match to TRBD1 covers 10 bases. The CDR3 has 15 residues. Germline assignment: CDR1 LNHNV and CDR2 YYDKDF (reference sequence). Losses at the gene ends were 1 base for V and 10 bases for J; bases not matched to a gene: 4.

This clonotype was detected ten times or more. The chain links TRBV7-9 to TRBJ2-7; D gene unclear. This CDR3 is 12 amino acids long. The V gene's germline CDR1 is SEHNR and CDR2 FQNEAQ (reference sequence). V was shortened by 2 bases and J by 2 bases, with 4 bases between the two germline ends. CDR3: CASSLTAYEQYF. The CDR3 DNA reads as TGTGCCAGCAGCTTAACGGCCTACGAGCAGTACTTC.

Of note for this clonotype: This may come from a read error, since a much larger clone is one base off. This CDR3 is missing its conserved last phenylalanine or tryptophan, likely due to a read error. This chain uses TRBV19 with TRBJ2-1; D gene unclear. The V end was cut by 3 bases, the J end by 3 bases, with 0 bases between. This CDR3 is 11 amino acids long. Germline loops: CDR1 LNHDA, CDR2 SQIVND (reference sequence). The CDR3, as DNA: TGTGCCAGTAGTATCTACAATGAGCAGTTCCTC. It is translated as CASSIYNEQFL.

This clonotype was recorded a few times. The chain recombines TRBV20-1 with TRBJ1-1; TRBD1 is a possible D gene (6 bases). The CDR3 consists of 15 residues. The germline V and J ends were trimmed by 2 bases and 3 bases, with 16 bases remaining between them. The germline V gene encodes CDR1 DFQATT and CDR2 SNEGSKA (reference sequence). CDR3 coding DNA: TGCAGTGCTAGACCCGCGGGACATAGGGACACTGAAGCTTTCTTT. Protein sequence: CSARPAGHRDTEAFF.

J is TRBJ1-5 and V is TRBV7-2, with 10 bases aligning to TRBD1. The V gene end was trimmed by 4 bases and the J gene end by 10 bases; junction bases not matched to a gene: 13. Germline V gene sequence: CDR1 SGHTA, CDR2 FQGNSA. The CDR3 contains 16 residues. CDR3 in amino acids: CASSSRGPGQGEPQHF. The CDR3 nucleotides read TGTGCCAGCAGCTCCCGAGGACCCGGACAGGGGGAACCCCAGCATTTT.

This clonotype was detected ten times or more. The V and J genes are TRBV6-1 and TRBJ2-5; 10 nucleotides line up with TRBD1. The junction had 11 bases not matched to a gene; V was cut back by 6 bases and J by 4 bases. From germline, CDR1 is MNHNS and CDR2 SASEGT. This CDR3 region has 16 residues. The CDR3 is CASSRDPDRGIETQYF. The CDR3 bases are TGTGCCAGCAGCCGAGATCCGGACAGGGGGATAGAGACCCAGTACTTC.

On this clonotype: This may be a read error, as it is one base from a much larger clone. This chain connects TRBV27 to TRBJ2-1; either TRBD1 or TRBD2 may supply D (5 bases each). CDR1 and CDR2 from the germline V gene are MNHEY and SMNVEV (reference sequence). The CDR3 is 13 residues long. CDR3 residues: CASGFRGAHEQFF. The CDR3 DNA sequence: TGTGCCAGCGGTTTTAGAGGGGCCCATGAGCAGTTCTTC.

The sample holds many counts of this clonotype. The V gene is TRBV7-7, the J gene TRBJ1-1, with TRBD1 as a possible D gene (5 bases). Trimming stripped 0 bases from V and 5 bases from J, with 7 bases between. The CDR3 runs 13 residues. CDR1 and CDR2 from the germline V gene are SSHAT and FNYEAQ (reference sequence). The CDR3 is CASSLASGTEAFF. CDR3 nucleotide sequence: TGTGCCAGCAGCTTAGCTTCAGGGACTGAAGCTTTCTTT.

This clonotype was observed many times. The chain employs TRBV4-1 and TRBJ1-6, with D hard to call. V lost 5 bases and J lost 7, with 12 bases in between. Germline CDR1 is MGHRA and CDR2 is YSYEKL. The CDR3 totals 14 residues. The CDR3 reads CASSTSRENSPLHF. The CDR3 coding sequence is TGCGCCAGCAGCACATCTAGAGAGAATTCACCCCTCCACTTT.

Sample share makes this clonotype medium-sized (0.01 to 0.1%). The gene calls are TRBV6-1 and TRBJ1-1; no clear D. Germline loops: CDR1 MNHNS, CDR2 SASEGT. The CDR3 has 13 residues. V lost 7 bases, J lost 0 bases, and 9 bases lay in between. The CDR3 DNA follows: TGTGCCAGCACAACGGATGTGAACACTGAAGCTTTCTTT. Translation: CASTTDVNTEAFF.

In this sample, this clonotype turned up a few times. A much larger clonotype is one base distant, so this may be a read error. This chain connects TRBV19 to TRBJ2-1; 11 nucleotides agree with TRBD2. V dropped 6 bases and J dropped 8; count of bases not matched to a gene: 9. The V gene's germline CDR1 is LNHDA and CDR2 SQIVND (reference sequence). This CDR3 spans 15 amino acids. CDR3 DNA sequence: TGTGCCAGTAGCCCCGGGACTAGCGGACGCTATGAGCAGTTCTTC. Its translation: CASSPGTSGRYEQFF.

This clonotype turned up a few times. This sequence joins TRBV19 and TRBJ2-3, with D possibly matching TRBD1 (6 bases). The germline V gene has CDR1 LNHDA and CDR2 SQIVND (reference sequence). CDR3 length: 13 residues. CDR3 region: CATWDTSTDTQYF. CDR3 DNA: TGTGCGACCTGGGACACGAGCACAGATACGCAGTATTTT.

This clonotype was seen at least ten times. The chain recombines TRBV19 with TRBJ2-4; a weak D match, TRBD2 (5 bases). Germline assignment: CDR1 LNHDA and CDR2 SQIVND (reference sequence). This CDR3 comprises 14 residues. V was trimmed by 3 bases and J by 12 bases, leaving 18 bases between them. The CDR3 protein is CASSIRQTGSGQYF. CDR3 in DNA: TGTGCCAGTAGTATTCGTCAGACGGGATCGGGTCAGTACTTC.

This clonotype was seen a single time. A much larger clone lies a single base off, so this may be a read error. The genes are TRBV28 and TRBJ1-2, with a tentative D call TRBD1 (6 bases). The CDR3 sequence is 12 residues long. Germline V gives CDR1 MDHEN, CDR2 SYDVKM. V was pared by 3 bases and J by 10 bases, with 12 bases between. The CDR3 nucleotides are TGTGCCAGCAGTTTCGCCCGGGGGCCCTACACCTTC. Amino acid sequence: CASSFARGPYTF.